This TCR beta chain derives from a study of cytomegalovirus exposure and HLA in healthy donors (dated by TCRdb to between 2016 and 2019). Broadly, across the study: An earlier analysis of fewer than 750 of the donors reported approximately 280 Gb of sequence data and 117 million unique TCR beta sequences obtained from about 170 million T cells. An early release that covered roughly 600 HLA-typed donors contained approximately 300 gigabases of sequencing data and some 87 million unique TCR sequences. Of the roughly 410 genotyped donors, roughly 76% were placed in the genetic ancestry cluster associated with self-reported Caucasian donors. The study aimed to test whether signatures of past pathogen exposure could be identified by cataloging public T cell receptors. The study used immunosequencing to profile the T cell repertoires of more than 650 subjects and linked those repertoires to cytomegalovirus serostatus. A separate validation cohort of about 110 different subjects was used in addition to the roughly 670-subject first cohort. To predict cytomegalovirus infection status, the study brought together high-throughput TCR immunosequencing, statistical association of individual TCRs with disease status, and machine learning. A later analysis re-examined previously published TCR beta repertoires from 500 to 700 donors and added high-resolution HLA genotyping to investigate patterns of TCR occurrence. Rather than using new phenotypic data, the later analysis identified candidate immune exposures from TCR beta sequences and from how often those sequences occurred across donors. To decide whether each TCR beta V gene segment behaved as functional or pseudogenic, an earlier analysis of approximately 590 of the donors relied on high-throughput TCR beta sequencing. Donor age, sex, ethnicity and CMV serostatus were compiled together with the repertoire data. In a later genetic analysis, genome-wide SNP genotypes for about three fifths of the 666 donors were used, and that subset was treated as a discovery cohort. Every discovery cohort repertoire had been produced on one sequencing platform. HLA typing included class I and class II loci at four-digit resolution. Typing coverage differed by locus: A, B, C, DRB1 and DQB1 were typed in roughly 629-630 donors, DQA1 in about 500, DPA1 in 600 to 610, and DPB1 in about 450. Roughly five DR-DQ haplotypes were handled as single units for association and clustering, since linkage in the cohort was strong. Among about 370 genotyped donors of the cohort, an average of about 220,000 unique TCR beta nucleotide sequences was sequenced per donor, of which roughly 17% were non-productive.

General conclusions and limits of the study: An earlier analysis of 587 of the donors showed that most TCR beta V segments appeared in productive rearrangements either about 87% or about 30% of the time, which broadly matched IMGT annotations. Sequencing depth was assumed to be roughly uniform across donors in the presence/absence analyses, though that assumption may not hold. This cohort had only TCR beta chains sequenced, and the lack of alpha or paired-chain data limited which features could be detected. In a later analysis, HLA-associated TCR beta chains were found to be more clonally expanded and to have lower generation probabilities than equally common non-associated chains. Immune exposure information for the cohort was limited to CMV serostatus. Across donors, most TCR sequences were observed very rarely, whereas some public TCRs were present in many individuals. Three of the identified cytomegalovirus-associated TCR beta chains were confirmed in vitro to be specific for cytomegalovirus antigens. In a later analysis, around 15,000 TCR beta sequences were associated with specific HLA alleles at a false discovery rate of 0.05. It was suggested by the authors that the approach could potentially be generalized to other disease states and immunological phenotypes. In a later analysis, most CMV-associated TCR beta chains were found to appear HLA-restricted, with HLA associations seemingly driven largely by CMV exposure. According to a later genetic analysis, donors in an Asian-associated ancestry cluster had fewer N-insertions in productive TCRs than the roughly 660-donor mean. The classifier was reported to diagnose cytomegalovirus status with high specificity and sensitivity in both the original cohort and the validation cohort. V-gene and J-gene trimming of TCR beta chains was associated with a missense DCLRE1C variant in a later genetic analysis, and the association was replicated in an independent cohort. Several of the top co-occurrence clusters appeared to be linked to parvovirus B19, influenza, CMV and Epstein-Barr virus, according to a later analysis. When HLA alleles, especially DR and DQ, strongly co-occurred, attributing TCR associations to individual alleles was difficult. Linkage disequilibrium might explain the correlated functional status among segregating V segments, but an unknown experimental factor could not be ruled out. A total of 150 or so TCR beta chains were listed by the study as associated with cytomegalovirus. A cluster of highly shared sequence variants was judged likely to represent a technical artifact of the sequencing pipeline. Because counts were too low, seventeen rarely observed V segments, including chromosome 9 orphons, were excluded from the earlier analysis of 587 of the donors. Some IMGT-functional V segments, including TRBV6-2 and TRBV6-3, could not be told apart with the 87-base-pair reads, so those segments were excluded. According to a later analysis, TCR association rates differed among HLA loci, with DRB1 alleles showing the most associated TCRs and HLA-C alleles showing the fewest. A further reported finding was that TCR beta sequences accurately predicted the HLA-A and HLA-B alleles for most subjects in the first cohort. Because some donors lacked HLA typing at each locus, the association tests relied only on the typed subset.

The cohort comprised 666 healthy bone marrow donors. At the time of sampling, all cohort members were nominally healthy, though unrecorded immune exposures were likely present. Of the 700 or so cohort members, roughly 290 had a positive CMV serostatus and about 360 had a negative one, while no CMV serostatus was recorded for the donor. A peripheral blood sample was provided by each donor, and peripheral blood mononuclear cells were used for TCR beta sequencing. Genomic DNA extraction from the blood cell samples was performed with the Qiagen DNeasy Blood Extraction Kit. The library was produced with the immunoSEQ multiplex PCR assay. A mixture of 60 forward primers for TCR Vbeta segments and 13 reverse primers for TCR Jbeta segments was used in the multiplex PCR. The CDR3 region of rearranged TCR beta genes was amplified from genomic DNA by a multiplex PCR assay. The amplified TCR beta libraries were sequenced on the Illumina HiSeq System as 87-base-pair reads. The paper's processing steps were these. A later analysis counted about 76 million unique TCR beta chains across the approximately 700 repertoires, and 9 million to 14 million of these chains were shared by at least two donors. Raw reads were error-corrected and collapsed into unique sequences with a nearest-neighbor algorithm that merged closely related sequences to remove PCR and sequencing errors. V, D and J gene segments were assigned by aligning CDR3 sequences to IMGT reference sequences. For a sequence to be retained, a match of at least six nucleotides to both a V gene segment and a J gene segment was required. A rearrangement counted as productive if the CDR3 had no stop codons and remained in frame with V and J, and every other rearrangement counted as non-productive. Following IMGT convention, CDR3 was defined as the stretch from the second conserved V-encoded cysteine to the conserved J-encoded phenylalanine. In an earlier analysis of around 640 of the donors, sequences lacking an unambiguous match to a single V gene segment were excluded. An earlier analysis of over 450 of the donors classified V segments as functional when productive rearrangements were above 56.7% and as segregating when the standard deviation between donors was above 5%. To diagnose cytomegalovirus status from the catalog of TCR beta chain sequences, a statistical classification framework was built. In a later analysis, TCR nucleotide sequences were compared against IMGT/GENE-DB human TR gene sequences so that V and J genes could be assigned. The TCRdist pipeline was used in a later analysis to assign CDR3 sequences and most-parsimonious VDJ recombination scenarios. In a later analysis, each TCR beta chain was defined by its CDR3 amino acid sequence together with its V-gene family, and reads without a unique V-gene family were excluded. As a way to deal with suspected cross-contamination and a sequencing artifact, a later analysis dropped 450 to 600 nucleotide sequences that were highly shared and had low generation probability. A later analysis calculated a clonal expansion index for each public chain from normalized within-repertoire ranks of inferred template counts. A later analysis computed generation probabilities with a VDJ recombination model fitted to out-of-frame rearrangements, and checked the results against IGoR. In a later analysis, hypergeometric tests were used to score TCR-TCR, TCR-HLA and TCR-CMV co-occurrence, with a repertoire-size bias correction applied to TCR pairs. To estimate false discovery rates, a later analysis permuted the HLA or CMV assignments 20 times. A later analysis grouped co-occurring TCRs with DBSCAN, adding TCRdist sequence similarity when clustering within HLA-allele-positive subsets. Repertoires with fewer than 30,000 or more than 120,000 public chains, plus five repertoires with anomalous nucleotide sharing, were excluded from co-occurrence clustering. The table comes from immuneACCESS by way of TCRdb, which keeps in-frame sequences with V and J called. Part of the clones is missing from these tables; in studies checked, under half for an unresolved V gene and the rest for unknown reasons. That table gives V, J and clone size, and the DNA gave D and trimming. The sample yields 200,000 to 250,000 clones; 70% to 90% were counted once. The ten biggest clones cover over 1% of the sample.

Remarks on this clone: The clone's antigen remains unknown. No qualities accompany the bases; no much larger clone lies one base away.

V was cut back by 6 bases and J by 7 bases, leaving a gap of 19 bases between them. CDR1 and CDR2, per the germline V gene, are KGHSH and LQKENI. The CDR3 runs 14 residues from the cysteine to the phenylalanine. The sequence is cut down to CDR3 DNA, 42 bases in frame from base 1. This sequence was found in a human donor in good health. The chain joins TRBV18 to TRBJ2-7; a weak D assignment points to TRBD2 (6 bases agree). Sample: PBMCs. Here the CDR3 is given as CASSRIAGSREQYF. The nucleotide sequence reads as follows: TGTGCCAGCTCGAGGATTGCGGGATCGCGGGAGCAGTACTTC.